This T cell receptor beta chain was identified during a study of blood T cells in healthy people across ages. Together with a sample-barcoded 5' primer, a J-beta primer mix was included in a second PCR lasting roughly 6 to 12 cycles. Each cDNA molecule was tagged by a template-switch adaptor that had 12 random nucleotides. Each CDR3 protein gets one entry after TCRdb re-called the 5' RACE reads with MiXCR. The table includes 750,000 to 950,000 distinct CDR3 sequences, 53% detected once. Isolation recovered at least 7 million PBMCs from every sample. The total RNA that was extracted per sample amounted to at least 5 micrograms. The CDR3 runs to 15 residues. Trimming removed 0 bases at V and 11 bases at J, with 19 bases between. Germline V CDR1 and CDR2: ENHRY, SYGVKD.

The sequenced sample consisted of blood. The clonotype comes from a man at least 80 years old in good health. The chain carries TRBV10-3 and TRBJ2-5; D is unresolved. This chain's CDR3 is CAISESAENYNEQYF. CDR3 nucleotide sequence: TGTGCCATCAGTGAGTCTGCGGAGAACTACAATGAGCAGTACTTC.